These 7 T cell receptor beta chains came from one sample sequenced in a study of molecular identifiers for immune sequencing clone quantification. TCRdb passed the PCR reads through MiXCR, listing each CDR3 protein once. The sample shows under 600,000 distinct CDR3 sequences, around 23% of them seen only once. Material for sequencing was naive CD8+ T cells from blood, with Jurkat cell RNA spiked in. Subset specified: FACS-sorted CD8+CD4-CCR7+CD45RA+ naive T cells. The source of these receptors is a human donor in good health. Some libraries in this study had Jurkat cell RNA spiked in.

The rearrangement joins TRBV28 to TRBJ1-1, with D perhaps TRBD1 (6 bases). This CDR3 region has 18 residues. Germline CDR1 is MDHEN and CDR2 is SYDVKM. V was trimmed by 2 bases and J by 0 bases, leaving 19 bases between them. CDR3 DNA sequence: TGTGCCAGCAGTTTACTTATCTCGACGGGGGCCGTGAACACTGAAGCTTTCTTT. Its translation is CASSLLISTGAVNTEAFF.

The genes are TRBV3-1 and TRBJ1-2; D is ambiguous. CDR1 and CDR2 (germline): LGHDT, YNNKEL (reference sequence). The CDR3 is 15 residues long. The V end lost 0 bases, the J end lost 4 bases, and 12 bases lay between the germline ends. The DNA of the CDR3 is TGTGCCAGCAGCCAAGATAGGATAGGGAGCTATGGCTACACCTTC. It codes for CASSQDRIGSYGYTF.

This clonotype was detected ten times or more. The J gene is TRBJ2-7, the V gene TRBV27; either TRBD1 or TRBD2 may fit D (5 bases each). The CDR3 length is 17 residues. CDR1 is MNHEY, CDR2 SMNVEV, per germline (reference sequence). The ends were cut back, 5 bases at V and 2 bases at J, with 22 bases in the middle. CDR3 coding DNA: TGTGCCAGCAGTCCAGGCCCCGGGACCCAGAGGACCTACGAGCAGTACTTC. Protein sequence: CASSPGPGTQRTYEQYF.

This clonotype was seen a handful of times. The genes are TRBV9 and TRBJ2-7; TRBD2 agrees at 13 bases. The J segment lost 5 bases and the V segment lost 1 base, leaving 3 bases of the junction unmatched. CDR1 SGDLS and CDR2 YYNGEE come from the germline V gene. The length of the CDR3 is 15 residues. The CDR3: CASSVYGLAGDEQYF. The CDR3 DNA follows: TGTGCCAGCAGCGTATACGGACTAGCGGGAGACGAGCAGTACTTC.

A word on this clonotype: This may be a read error: a much more frequent sequence differs by one nucleotide. The J gene is TRBJ1-1, the V gene TRBV5-3; D not certain. TRBV5-3 is marked as an open reading frame, function uncertain. There are 14 residues in the CDR3. CDR3 DNA: TGTGCCAGCAGCTCGACTCCTATGAACACTGAAGCTTTCTTT. Its translation: CASSSTPMNTEAFF.

V gene TRBV30 combines with J gene TRBJ1-1; no firm D call. The length of the CDR3 is 11 residues. Per germline, CDR1 GTSNPN and CDR2 SVGIG (reference sequence). V lost 4 bases and J 11 bases, leaving 14 bases between the germline ends. CDR3 sequence: CAWTTGSEAFF. Written as DNA, the CDR3 is TGTGCCTGGACTACCGGGAGCGAGGCTTTCTTT.

The rearrangement links TRBV9 to TRBJ1-5; D gene unclear. The CDR3 sequence is 10 residues long. Germline loops: CDR1 SGDLS, CDR2 YYNGEE. CDR3 DNA sequence: TGTGCGCTACAGCATCAGCCCCAGCATTTT. This translates into CALQHQPQHF.